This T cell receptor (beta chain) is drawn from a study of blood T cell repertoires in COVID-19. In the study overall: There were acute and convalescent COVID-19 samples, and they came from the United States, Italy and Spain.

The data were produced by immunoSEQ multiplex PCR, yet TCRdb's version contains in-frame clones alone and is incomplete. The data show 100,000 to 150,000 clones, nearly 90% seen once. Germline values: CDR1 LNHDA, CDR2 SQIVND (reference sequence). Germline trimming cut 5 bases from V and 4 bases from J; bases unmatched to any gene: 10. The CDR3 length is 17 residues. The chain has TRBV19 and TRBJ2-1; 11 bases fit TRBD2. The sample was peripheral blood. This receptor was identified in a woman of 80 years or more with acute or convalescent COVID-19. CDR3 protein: CASSVTSGGLLYNEQFF. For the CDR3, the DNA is TGTGCCAGTAGTGTAACTAGCGGGGGTCTCTTGTACAATGAGCAGTTCTTC.